The 15 T cell receptor beta chains below were found in one sample sequenced in a study of blood T cell repertoires in COVID-19. TCRdb keeps only in-frame clones here, not all; method: immunoSEQ multiplex PCR. The repertoire includes around 340,000 clones, about 88% of them detected once, and approximately 1% sits in the top ten. Sequencing used PBMCs or T cells enriched from blood (not recorded which). These receptors all come from a woman in her twenties or thirties who had been exposed to COVID-19.

This sequence joins TRBV19 and TRBJ1-2; TRBD1 agrees at 7 bases. Germline CDR1 is LNHDA and CDR2 is SQIVND (reference sequence). The junction had 2 bases not matched to a gene; V was cut back by 5 bases and J by 2 bases. The length of the CDR3 is 13 residues. The CDR3 DNA is TGTGCCAGTAGTCTGGACAGGAACTATGGCTACACCTTC. Protein sequence: CASSLDRNYGYTF.

The chain is built from TRBV6-5 and TRBJ2-1; a possible D gene is TRBD2 (6 bases). CDR3 length equals 13 residues. Per the germline V gene, CDR1 is MNHEY and CDR2 is SVGAGI. V gave up 6 bases and J gave up 3 bases, with 9 bases separating them. In nucleotides, the CDR3 is TGTGCCAGCAGGACGACTAGCTACAATGAGCAGTTCTTC. Its translation: CASRTTSYNEQFF.

The rearrangement joins TRBV10-3 to TRBJ2-7, with 7 bases that match TRBD2. Germline CDR1 is ENHRY and CDR2 is SYGVKD. V lost 3 bases, J lost 6 bases, and 2 bases stayed unmatched. This CDR3 is built from 12 residues. Here the CDR3 DNA reads TGTGCCATCAGTGATGGGGGGGGCGAGCAGTACTTC. It translates to CAISDGGGEQYF.

The gene calls are TRBV27 and TRBJ2-2; 7 bases align to TRBD1. CDR1 and CDR2 (germline): MNHEY, SMNVEV (reference sequence). The length of the CDR3 is 17 residues. V gave up 5 bases and J gave up 4 bases; unmatched junction bases: 13. The CDR3 spells CASSRRGQSTFTGELFF. CDR3 DNA sequence: TGTGCCAGCAGTCGACGGGGACAGTCAACTTTCACCGGGGAGCTGTTTTTT.

The chain couples TRBV19 to TRBJ1-1; D unclear. Trimming removed 1 base at V and 0 bases at J, with 12 bases between. This CDR3 contains 16 residues. Germline lookup yields CDR1 LNHDA and CDR2 SQIVND (reference sequence). CDR3 region: CASSIVGLGMNTEAFF. CDR3 DNA: TGTGCCAGTAGTATAGTGGGTTTGGGCATGAACACTGAAGCTTTCTTT. The full variable domain, its missing parts supplied by reference TRBV19 and TRBJ1-1, is DGGITQSPKYLFRKEGQNVTLSCEQNLNHDAMYWYRQDPGQGLRLIYYSQIVNDFQKGDIAEGYSVSREKKESFPLTVTSAQKNPTAFYLCASSIVGLGMNTEAFFGQGTRLTVV.

This chain links TRBV19 with TRBJ2-7; tentative D call: TRBD1 (6 bases). The CDR3 has 15 amino acids. Trimming left V 5 bases short and J 0 bases short, with 14 bases between. CDR1 LNHDA and CDR2 SQIVND come from the germline V gene (reference sequence). The CDR3 DNA reads TGTGCCAGTAGTCTCCCCGGGACATCCTCCTACGAGCAGTACTTC. It yields the protein CASSLPGTSSYEQYF.

This clone was picked up a small number of times. The chain carries TRBV10-3 and TRBJ1-5; D gene unclear. Germline-derived CDR1 and CDR2 are ENHRY and SYGVKD. This CDR3 comprises 15 residues. Trimming shortened V by 0 bases and J by 4 bases, and 10 bases separated the two germline ends. The CDR3 loop reads CAISESTFLNQPQHF. The CDR3 nucleotides are TGTGCCATCAGTGAGTCGACATTTCTTAATCAGCCCCAGCATTTT.

The chain carries TRBV4-1 and TRBJ2-2; TRBD1 matches 7 bases. The CDR3 is 17 residues long. The germline V gene encodes CDR1 MGHRA and CDR2 YSYEKL. The junction had 11 bases not matched to a gene; V was cut back by 3 bases and J by 4 bases. The CDR3 DNA is TGCGCCAGCAGCCACGCGGTGGATAACAGGGGCACCGGGGAGCTGTTTTTT. This gives the protein CASSHAVDNRGTGELFF.

CDR3 in amino acids: CASSSNPIRAFF. CDR3 DNA sequence: TGTGCCAGCTCATCCAACCCTATCCGGGCTTTCTTT. The chain has TRBV18 and TRBJ1-1, with D unresolved. CDR1 is KGHSH and CDR2 is LQKENI in the germline V gene. The CDR3 length is 12 residues. V lost 5 bases, J lost 11 bases, and 15 bases lay in between.

The chain has TRBV7-8 and TRBJ2-7; 7 positions match TRBD2. Germline assignment: CDR1 SGHVS and CDR2 FQNEAQ. The V and J ends lost 2 bases and 6 bases, in that order; junction bases with no gene match: 4. This CDR3 contains 13 residues. The CDR3 DNA follows: TGTGCCAGCAGCTTACAGACTAGCACCGAGCAGTACTTC. Amino acids: CASSLQTSTEQYF. Complete variable domain (other parts from reference TRBV7-8 and TRBJ2-7): GAGVSQSPRYKVAKRGQDVALRCDPISGHVSLFWYQQALGQGPEFLTYFQNEAQLDKSGLPSDRFFAERPEGSVSTLKIQRTQQEDSAVYLCASSLQTSTEQYFGPGTRLTVT.

The J gene is TRBJ2-5, the V gene TRBV9; TRBD2 matches 9 bases. J lost 0 bases, V lost 1 base, and 4 bases had no gene match. Germline values: CDR1 SGDLS, CDR2 YYNGEE. The CDR3 is 16 residues long. The CDR3 reads CASSVHASGDQETQYF. In DNA, the CDR3 is TGTGCCAGCAGCGTACATGCTAGCGGGGACCAAGAGACCCAGTACTTC.

The gene calls are TRBV25-1 and TRBJ1-3; D possibly corresponds to TRBD1 (6 bases). This CDR3 has 16 amino acids. Germline assignment: CDR1 MGHDK and CDR2 SYGVNS. The V end lost 4 bases, the J end lost 0 bases, and 13 bases lay between the germline ends. CDR3 sequence (DNA): TGTGCCAGCAGTGGGTGGACAGATGCCTCTGGAAACACCATATATTTT. As protein: CASSGWTDASGNTIYF.

The chain has TRBV19 and TRBJ2-1, with 12 nucleotides matching TRBD2. This CDR3 has 16 amino acids. Germline V gene data show CDR1 as LNHDA and CDR2 as SQIVND (reference sequence). After removal of 4 bases from V and 8 bases from J, the junction contained 9 bases not matched to a gene. The CDR3 here is CASSSPSSGRDDEQFF. As DNA, the CDR3 is TGTGCCAGTAGTAGCCCTTCTAGCGGGAGGGACGATGAGCAGTTCTTC.

This chain links TRBV6-5 with TRBJ2-3; 11 positions agree with TRBD2. Germline V CDR1 and CDR2: MNHEY, SVGAGI. V was pared by 3 bases and J by 3 bases, with 2 bases of the junction left unmatched. The CDR3 extends over 15 amino acids. The CDR3 reads CASSYLAGGTDTQYF. As DNA, the CDR3 is TGTGCCAGCAGTTATCTAGCGGGAGGTACAGATACGCAGTATTTT.

V is TRBV4-1 and J is TRBJ2-5, with 12 bases identical to TRBD2. CDR3 length: 16 amino acids. V was pared by 2 bases and J by 5 bases, with 6 bases of the junction left unmatched. CDR1 and CDR2 from the germline V gene are MGHRA and YSYEKL. CDR3 loop: CASSQQGLAGVETQYF. The CDR3 nucleotides read TGCGCCAGCAGCCAACAGGGACTAGCGGGTGTGGAGACCCAGTACTTC.